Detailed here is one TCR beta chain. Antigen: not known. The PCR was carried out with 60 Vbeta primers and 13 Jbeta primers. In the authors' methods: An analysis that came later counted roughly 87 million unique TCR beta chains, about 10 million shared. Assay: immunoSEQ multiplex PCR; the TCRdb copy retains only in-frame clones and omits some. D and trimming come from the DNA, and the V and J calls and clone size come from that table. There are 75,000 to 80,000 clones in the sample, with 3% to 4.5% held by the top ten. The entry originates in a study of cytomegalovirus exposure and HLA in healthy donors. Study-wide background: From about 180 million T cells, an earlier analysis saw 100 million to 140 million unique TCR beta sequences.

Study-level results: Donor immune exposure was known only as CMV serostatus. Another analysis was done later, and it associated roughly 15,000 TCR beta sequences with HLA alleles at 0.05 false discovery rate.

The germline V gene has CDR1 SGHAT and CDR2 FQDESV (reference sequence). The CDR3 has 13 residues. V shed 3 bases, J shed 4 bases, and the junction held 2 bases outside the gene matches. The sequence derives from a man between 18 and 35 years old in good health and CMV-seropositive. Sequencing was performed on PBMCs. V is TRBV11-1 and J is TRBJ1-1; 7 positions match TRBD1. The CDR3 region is CASSLDRSTEAFF. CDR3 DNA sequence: TGTGCCAGCAGCTTGGACAGGAGCACTGAAGCTTTCTTT.